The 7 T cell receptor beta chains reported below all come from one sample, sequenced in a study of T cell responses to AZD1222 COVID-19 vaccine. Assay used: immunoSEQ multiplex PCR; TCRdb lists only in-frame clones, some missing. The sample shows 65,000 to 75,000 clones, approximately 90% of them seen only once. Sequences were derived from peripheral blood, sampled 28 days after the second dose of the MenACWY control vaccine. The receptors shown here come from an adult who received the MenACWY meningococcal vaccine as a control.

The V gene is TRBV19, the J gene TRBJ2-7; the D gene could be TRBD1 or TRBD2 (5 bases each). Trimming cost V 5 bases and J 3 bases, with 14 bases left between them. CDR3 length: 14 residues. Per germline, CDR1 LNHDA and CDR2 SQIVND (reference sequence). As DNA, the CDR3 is TGTGCCAGTAGTCTCCGGGACGGAAACTACGAGCAGTACTTC. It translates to CASSLRDGNYEQYF.

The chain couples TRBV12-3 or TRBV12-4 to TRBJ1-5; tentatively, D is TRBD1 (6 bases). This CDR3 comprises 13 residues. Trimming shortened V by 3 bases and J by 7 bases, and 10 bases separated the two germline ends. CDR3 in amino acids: CASSFGGRQPQHF. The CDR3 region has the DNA TGTGCCAGCAGTTTCGGGGGCCGGCAGCCCCAGCATTTT.

CDR3 in DNA: TGTGCCAGCAGTGAAAGGGGGTGGCGGGAGCACGAGCAGTACTTC. Protein: CASSERGWREHEQYF. The rearrangement links TRBV2 to TRBJ2-7; TRBD2 might be the D (7 bases). The germline V gene has CDR1 SNHLY and CDR2 FYNNEI. Trimming took 2 bases from V and 5 from J, leaving 16 bases between them. The CDR3 spans 15 residues. Supplemented by reference TRBV2 and TRBJ2-7, the full variable domain reads EPEVTQTPSHQVTQMGQEVILRCVPISNHLYFYWYRQILGQKVEFLVSFYNNEISEKSEIFDDQFSVERPDGSNFTLKIRSTKLEDSAMYFCASSERGWREHEQYFGPGTRLTVT.

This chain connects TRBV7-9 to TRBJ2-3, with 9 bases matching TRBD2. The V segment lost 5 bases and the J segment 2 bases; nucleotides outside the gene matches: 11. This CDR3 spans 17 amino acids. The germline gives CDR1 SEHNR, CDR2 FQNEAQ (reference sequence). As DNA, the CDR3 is TGTGCCAGCAGCCCCTCGGCGGGAGGGCGCCTCACAGATACGCAGTATTTT. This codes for CASSPSAGGRLTDTQYF.

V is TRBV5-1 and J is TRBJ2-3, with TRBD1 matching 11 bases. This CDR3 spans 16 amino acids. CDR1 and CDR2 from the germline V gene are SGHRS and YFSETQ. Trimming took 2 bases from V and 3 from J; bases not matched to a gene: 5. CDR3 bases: TGCGCCAGCAGCTTTGCGGGACAGGGGGGTACAGATACGCAGTATTTT. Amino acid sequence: CASSFAGQGGTDTQYF. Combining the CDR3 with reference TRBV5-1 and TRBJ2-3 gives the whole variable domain KAGVTQTPRYLIKTRGQQVTLSCSPISGHRSVSWYQQTPGQGLQFLFEYFSETQRNKGNFPGRFSGRQFSNSRSEMNVSTLELGDSALYLCASSFAGQGGTDTQYFGPGTRLTVL.

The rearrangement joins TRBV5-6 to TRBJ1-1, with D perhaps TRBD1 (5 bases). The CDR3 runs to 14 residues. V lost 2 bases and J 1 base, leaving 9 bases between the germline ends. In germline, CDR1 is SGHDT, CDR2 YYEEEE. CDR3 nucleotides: TGTGCCAGCAGCTTCGGGACTGGGAACACTGAAGCTTTCTTT. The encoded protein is CASSFGTGNTEAFF. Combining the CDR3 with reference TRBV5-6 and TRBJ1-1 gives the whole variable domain DAGVTQSPTHLIKTRGQQVTLRCSPKSGHDTVSWYQQALGQGPQFIFQYYEEEERQRGNFPDRFSGHQFPNYSSELNVNALLLGDSALYLCASSFGTGNTEAFFGQGTRLTVV.

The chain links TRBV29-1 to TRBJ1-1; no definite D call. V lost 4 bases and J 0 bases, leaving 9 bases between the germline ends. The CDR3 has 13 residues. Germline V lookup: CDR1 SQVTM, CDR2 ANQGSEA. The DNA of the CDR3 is TGCAGCGTTGTGCAGGACCTGAACACTGAAGCTTTCTTT. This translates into CSVVQDLNTEAFF.